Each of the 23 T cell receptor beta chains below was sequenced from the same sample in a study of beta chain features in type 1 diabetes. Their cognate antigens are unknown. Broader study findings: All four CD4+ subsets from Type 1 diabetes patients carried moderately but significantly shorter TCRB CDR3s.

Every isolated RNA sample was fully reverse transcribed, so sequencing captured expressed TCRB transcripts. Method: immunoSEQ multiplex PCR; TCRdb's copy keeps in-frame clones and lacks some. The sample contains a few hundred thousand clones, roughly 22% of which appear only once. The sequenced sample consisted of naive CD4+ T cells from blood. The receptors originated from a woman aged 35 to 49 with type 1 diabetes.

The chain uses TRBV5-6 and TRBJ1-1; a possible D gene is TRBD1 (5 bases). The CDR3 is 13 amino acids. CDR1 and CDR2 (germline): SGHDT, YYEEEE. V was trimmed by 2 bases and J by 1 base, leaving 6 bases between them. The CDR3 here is CASSFDRNTEAFF. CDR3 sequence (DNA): TGTGCCAGCAGCTTTGACAGGAACACTGAAGCTTTCTTT.

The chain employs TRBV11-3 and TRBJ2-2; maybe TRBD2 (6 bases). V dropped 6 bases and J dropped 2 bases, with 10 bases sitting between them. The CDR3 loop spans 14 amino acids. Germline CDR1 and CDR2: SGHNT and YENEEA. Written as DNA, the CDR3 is TGTGCCAGCAGGACCACTAGCAACACCGGGGAGCTGTTTTTT. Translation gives CASRTTSNTGELFF.

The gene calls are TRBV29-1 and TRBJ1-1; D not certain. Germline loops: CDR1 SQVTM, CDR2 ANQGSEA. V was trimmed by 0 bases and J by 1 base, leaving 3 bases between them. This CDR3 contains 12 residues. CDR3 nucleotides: TGCAGCGTTGAAGATCAGAACACTGAAGCTTTCTTT. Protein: CSVEDQNTEAFF.

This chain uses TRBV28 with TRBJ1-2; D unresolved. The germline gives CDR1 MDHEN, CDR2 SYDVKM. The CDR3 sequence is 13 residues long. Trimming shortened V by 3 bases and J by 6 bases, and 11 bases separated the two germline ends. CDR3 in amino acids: CASSLNGWNGYTF. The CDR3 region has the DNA TGTGCCAGCAGTTTGAACGGGTGGAATGGCTACACCTTC.

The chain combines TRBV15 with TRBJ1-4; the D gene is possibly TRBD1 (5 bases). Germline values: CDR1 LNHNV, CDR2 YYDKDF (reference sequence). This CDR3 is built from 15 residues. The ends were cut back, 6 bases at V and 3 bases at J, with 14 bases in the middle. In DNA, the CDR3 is TGTGCCACCAGTAAGGGGCAGGGCCCTAATGAAAAACTGTTTTTT. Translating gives CATSKGQGPNEKLFF.

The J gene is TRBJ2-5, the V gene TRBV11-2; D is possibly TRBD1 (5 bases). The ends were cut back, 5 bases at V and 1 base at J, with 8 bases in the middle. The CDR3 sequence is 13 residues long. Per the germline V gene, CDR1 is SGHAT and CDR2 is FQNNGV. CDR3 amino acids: CASSTGRQETQYF. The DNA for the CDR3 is TGTGCCAGCAGCACAGGTCGCCAAGAGACCCAGTACTTC.

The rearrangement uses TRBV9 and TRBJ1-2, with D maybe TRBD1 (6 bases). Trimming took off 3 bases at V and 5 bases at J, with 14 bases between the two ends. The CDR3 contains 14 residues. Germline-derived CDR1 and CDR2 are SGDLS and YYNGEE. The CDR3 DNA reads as TGTGCCAGCAGCGAACGACAGGAGGATTATGGCTACACCTTC. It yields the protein CASSERQEDYGYTF.

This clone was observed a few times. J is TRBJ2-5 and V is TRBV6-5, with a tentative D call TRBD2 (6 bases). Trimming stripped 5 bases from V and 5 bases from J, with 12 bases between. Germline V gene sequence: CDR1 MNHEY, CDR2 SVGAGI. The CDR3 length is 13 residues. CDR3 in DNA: TGTGCCAGCAGTCTCCAGGAGGGCGAGACCCAGTACTTC. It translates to CASSLQEGETQYF.

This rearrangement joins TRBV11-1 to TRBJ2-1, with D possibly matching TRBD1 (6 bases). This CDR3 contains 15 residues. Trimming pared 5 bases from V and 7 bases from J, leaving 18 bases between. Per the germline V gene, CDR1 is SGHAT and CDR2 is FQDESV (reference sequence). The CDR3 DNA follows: TGTGCCAGCAGCCGCTCCGGGACACCTAGTAATGAGCAGTTCTTC. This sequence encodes CASSRSGTPSNEQFF.

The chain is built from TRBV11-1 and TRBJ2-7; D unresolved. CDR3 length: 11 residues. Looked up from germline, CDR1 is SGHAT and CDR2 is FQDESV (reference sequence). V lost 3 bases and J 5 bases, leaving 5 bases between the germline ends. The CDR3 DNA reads TGTGCCAGCAGCTTTCTTGACGAGCAGTACTTC. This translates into CASSFLDEQYF.

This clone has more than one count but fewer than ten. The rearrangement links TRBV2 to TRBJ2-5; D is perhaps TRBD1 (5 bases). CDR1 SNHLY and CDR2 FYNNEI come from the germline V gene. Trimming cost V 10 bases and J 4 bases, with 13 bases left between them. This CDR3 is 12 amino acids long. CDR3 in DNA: TGTGCCACCGAAACCCAGGGAGAGACCCAGTACTTC. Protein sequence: CATETQGETQYF.

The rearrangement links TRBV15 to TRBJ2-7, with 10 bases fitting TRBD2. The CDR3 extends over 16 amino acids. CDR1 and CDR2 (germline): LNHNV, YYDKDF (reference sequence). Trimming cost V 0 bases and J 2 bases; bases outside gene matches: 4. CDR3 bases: TGTGCCACCAGCAGAGAAGCGGGAGGGGGCACCTACGAGCAGTACTTC. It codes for CATSREAGGGTYEQYF.

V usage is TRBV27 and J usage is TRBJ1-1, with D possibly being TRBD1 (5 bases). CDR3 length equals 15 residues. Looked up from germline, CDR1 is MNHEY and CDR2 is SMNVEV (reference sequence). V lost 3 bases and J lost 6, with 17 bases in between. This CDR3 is CASSLKEGLVAEAFF. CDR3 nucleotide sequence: TGTGCCAGCAGTTTGAAGGAGGGGTTGGTGGCTGAAGCTTTCTTT.

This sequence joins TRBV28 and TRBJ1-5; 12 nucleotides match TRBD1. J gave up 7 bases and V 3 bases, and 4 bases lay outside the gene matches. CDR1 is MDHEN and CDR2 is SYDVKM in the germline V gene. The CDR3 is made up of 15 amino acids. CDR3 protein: CASSFRDRGHQPQHF. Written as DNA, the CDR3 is TGTGCCAGCAGTTTCCGGGACAGGGGGCACCAGCCCCAGCATTTT. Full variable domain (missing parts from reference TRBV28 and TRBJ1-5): DVKVTQSSRYLVKRTGEKVFLECVQDMDHENMFWYRQDPGLGLRLIYFSYDVKMKEKGDIPEGYSVSREKKERFSLILESASTNQTSMYLCASSFRDRGHQPQHFGDGTRLSIL.

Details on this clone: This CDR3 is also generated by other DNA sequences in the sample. In DNA form, the CDR3 reads TGTGCCAGCTCACCAGAGTACGAGCAGTACTTC. It codes for CASSPEYEQYF. V gene TRBV18 combines with J gene TRBJ2-7, with unresolved D. The ends were cut back, 2 bases at V and 4 bases at J, with 3 bases in the middle. Per germline, CDR1 KGHSH and CDR2 LQKENI. This CDR3 is 11 amino acids long.

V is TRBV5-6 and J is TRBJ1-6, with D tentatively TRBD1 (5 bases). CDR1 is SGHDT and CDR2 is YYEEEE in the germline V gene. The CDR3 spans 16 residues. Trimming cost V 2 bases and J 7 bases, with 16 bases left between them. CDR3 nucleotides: TGTGCCAGCAGCTTTGATGGGGGAGGGTGGAATTCACCCCTCCACTTT. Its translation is CASSFDGGGWNSPLHF. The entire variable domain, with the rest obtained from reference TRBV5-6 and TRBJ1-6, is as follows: DAGVTQSPTHLIKTRGQQVTLRCSPKSGHDTVSWYQQALGQGPQFIFQYYEEEERQRGNFPDRFSGHQFPNYSSELNVNALLLGDSALYLCASSFDGGGWNSPLHFGNGTRLTVT.

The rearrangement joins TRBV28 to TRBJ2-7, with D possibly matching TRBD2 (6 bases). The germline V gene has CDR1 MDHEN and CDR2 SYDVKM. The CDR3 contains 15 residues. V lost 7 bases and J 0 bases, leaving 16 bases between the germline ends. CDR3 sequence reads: CASIGTSSLSYEQYF. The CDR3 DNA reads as TGTGCCAGCATCGGGACTTCCTCACTCTCCTACGAGCAGTACTTC.

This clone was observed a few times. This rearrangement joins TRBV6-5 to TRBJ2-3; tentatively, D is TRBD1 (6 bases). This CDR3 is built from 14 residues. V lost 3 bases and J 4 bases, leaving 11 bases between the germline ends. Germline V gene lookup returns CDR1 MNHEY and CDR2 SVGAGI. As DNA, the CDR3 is TGTGCCAGCAGTTATACAGGGACGTCAGATACGCAGTATTTT. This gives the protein CASSYTGTSDTQYF.

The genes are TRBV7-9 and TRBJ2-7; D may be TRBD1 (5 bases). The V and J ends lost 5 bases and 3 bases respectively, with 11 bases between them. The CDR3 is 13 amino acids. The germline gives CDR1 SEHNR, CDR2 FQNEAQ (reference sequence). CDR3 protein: CASSGQGIYEQYF. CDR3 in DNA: TGTGCCAGCAGCGGACAAGGGATCTACGAGCAGTACTTC.

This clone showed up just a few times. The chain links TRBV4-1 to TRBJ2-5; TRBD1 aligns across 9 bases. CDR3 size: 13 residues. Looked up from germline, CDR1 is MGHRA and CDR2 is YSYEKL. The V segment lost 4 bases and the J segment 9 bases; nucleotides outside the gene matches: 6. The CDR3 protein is CASSRRDREAQYF. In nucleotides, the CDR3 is TGCGCCAGCAGCCGGAGGGACAGGGAGGCCCAGTACTTC.

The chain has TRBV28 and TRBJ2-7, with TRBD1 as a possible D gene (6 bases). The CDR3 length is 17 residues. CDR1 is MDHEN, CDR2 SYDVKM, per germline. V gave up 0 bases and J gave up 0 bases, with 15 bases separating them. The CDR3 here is CASSLWDLGQSSYEQYF. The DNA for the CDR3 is TGTGCCAGCAGTTTATGGGACCTAGGACAGAGCTCCTACGAGCAGTACTTC.

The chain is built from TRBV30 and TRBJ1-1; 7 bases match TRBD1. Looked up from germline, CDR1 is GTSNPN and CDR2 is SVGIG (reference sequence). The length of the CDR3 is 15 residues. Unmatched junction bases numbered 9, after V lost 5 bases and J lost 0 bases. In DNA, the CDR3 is TGTGCCTGGCAGAACAGGGGTCTGATGAACACTGAAGCTTTCTTT. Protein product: CAWQNRGLMNTEAFF.

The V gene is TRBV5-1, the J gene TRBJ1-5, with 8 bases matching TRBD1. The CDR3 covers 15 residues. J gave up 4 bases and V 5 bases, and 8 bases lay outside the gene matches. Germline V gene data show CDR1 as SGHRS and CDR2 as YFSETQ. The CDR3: CASSLTGVENQPQHF. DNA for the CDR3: TGCGCCAGCAGTTTGACAGGGGTGGAGAATCAGCCCCAGCATTTT. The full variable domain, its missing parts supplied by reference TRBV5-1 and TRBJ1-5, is KAGVTQTPRYLIKTRGQQVTLSCSPISGHRSVSWYQQTPGQGLQFLFEYFSETQRNKGNFPGRFSGRQFSNSRSEMNVSTLELGDSALYLCASSLTGVENQPQHFGDGTRLSIL.